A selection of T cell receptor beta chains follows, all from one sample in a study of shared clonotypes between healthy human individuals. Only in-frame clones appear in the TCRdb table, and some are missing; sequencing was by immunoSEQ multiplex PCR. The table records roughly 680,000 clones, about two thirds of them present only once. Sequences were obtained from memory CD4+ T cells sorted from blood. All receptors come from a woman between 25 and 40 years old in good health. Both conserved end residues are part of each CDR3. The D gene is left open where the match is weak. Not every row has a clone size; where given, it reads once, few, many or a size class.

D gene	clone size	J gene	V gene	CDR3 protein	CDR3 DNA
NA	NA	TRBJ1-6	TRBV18	CASSLGLLSSYNSPLHF	TGTGCCAGCTCCCTAGGACTGCTGAGCTCCTATAATTCACCCCTCCACTTT
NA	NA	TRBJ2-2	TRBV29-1	CSVEGAGSTGELFF	TGCAGCGTTGAAGGGGCAGGATCCACCGGGGAGCTGTTTTTT
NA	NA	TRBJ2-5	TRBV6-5	CASTGVETQYF	TGTGCCAGCACAGGGGTCGAGACCCAGTACTTC
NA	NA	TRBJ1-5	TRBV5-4	CASSQVSTNNQPQHF	TGTGCCAGCAGCCAAGTTTCTACTAACAATCAGCCCCAGCATTTT
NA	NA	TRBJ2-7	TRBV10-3	CAISEHNYEQYF	TGTGCCATCAGTGAGCACAACTACGAGCAGTACTTC
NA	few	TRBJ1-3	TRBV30	CAWDLGHGNTIYF	TGTGCCTGGGACTTGGGACACGGAAACACCATATATTTT
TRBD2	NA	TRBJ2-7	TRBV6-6	CASSPAGTSAPEQYF	TGTGCCAGCAGTCCCGCCGGGACTAGCGCCCCCGAGCAGTACTTC
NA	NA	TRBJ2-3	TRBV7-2	CASSSGTRKVTQYF	TGTGCCAGCAGCTCCGGGACTCGAAAGGTTACGCAGTATTTT
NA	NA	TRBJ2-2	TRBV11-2	CASTSYGGGTGELFF	TGTGCCAGCACCTCGTACGGGGGAGGCACCGGGGAGCTGTTTTTT
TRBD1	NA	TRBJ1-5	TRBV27	CASRPGFRDRWGNQPQHF	TGTGCCAGCAGACCGGGGTTCCGGGACAGGTGGGGCAATCAGCCCCAGCATTTT
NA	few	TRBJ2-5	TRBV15	CATARGSLGTQYF	TGTGCCACCGCTAGGGGATCGTTGGGGACCCAGTACTTC
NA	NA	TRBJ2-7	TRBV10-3	CATADSYEQYF	TGTGCCACCGCGGACAGCTACGAGCAGTACTTC
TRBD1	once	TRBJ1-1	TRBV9	CASSTSGQGVTEAFF	TGTGCCAGCAGCACCAGCGGACAGGGGGTCACTGAAGCTTTCTTT
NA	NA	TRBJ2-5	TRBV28	CASSPPTPSYDPQETQYF	TGTGCCAGCAGCCCGCCTACACCTAGCTACGACCCGCAAGAGACCCAGTACTTC
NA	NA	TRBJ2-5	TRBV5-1	CASKEETQYF	TGCGCCAGCAAGGAGGAGACCCAGTACTTC
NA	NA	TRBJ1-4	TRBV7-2	CASSPLVDEKLFF	TGTGCCAGCAGCCCCCTTGTAGATGAAAAACTGTTTTTT
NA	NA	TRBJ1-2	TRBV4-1	CASSQAGRYYGYTF	TGCGCCAGCAGCCAAGCGGGCCGCTACTATGGCTACACCTTC
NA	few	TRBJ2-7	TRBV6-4	CASSDWQGETDYEQYF	TGTGCCAGCAGTGATTGGCAGGGCGAAACAGACTACGAGCAGTACTTC
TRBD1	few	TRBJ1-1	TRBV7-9	CASSTGQGPTREAFF	TGTGCCAGCAGCACCGGACAGGGGCCCACCCGTGAAGCTTTCTTT
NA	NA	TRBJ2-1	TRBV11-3	CASSTSSYNEQFF	TGTGCCAGCAGCACGAGCTCCTACAATGAGCAGTTCTTC
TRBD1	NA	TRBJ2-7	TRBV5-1	CASSFRTGDLNYEQYF	TGCGCCAGCAGCTTCCGTACAGGGGACCTTAACTACGAGCAGTACTTC
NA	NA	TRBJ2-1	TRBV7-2	CASSLNGEQFF	TGTGCCAGCAGCTTGAATGGCGAGCAGTTCTTC
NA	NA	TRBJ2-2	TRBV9	CASSLGGTPNTGELFF	TGTGCCAGCAGTTTAGGGGGGACTCCGAACACCGGGGAGCTGTTTTTT
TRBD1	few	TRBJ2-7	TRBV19	CASSADRVHEQYF	TGTGCCAGTAGTGCGGACAGGGTACACGAGCAGTACTTC
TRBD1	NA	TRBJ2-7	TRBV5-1	CASSLAHRKGAGYEQYF	TGCGCCAGCAGCTTGGCCCATCGCAAGGGGGCTGGTTACGAGCAGTACTTC
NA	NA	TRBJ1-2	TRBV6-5	CASSSAKRYYGYTF	TGTGCCAGCAGCTCGGCAAAACGATACTATGGCTACACCTTC
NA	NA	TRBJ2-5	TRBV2	CASSEEGGETQYF	TGTGCCAGCAGTGAAGAGGGCGGGGAGACCCAGTACTTC
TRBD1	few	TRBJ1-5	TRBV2	CASRADRGGNQPQHF	TGTGCCAGCAGAGCCGACAGGGGAGGGAATCAGCCCCAGCATTTT
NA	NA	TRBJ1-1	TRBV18	CASSPLRENTEAFF	TGTGCCAGCTCACCACTGCGGGAGAACACTGAAGCTTTCTTT
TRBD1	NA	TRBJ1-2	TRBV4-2	CASSTRDRVNYGYTF	TGTGCCAGCAGCACCCGGGACAGGGTGAACTATGGCTACACCTTC
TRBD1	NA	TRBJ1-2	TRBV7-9	CASSSNSGQGYGYTF	TGTGCCAGCAGCTCAAACTCGGGACAGGGATATGGCTACACCTTC
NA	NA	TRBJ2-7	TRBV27	CASSPSGYEQYF	TGTGCCAGCAGCCCTTCTGGCTACGAGCAGTACTTC
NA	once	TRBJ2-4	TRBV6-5	CASSYKGSTKNIQYF	TGTGCCAGCAGTTACAAAGGGTCAACCAAAAACATTCAGTACTTC
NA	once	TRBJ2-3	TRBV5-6	CASSYLRGDTQYF	TGTGCCAGCAGCTATCTCAGGGGCGATACGCAGTATTTT
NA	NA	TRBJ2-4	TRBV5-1	CASSFGTEQNIQYF	TGCGCCAGCAGCTTCGGAACGGAGCAAAACATTCAGTACTTC
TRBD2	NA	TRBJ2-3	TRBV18	CASSPGVAGLAGKEGTQYF	TGTGCCAGCTCACCAGGGGTTGCAGGACTAGCGGGGAAGGAAGGTACGCAGTATTTT
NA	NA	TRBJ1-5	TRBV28	CASRLSGGDNQPQHF	TGTGCCAGCAGATTAAGCGGCGGGGACAATCAGCCCCAGCATTTT
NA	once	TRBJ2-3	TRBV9	CASSHERVGGTDTQYF	TGTGCCAGCAGCCATGAGAGGGTAGGGGGGACAGATACGCAGTATTTT
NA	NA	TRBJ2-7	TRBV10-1	CASSWGRGTRSEQYF	TGCGCCAGCAGTTGGGGAAGGGGGACTCGATCCGAGCAGTACTTC
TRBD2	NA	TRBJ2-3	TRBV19	CASSVMLAGTDTQYF	TGTGCCAGTAGTGTCATGCTAGCGGGCACAGATACGCAGTATTTT
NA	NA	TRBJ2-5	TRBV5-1	CASSSGDIIGETQYF	TGCGCCAGCAGCTCCGGTGACATCATCGGGGAGACCCAGTACTTC
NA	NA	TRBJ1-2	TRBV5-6	CASSFIWDAGGYTF	TGTGCCAGCAGCTTTATTTGGGACGCTGGGGGCTACACCTTC
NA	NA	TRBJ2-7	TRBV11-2	CASTQTLVEQYF	TGTGCCAGCACCCAGACCCTGGTCGAGCAGTACTTC
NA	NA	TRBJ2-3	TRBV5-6	CASSRTSTDTQYF	TGTGCCAGCAGCCGTACAAGCACAGATACGCAGTATTTT
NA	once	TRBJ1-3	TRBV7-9	CASSLERASSGNTIYF	TGTGCCAGCAGCTTAGAGCGGGCCTCGTCTGGAAACACCATATATTTT
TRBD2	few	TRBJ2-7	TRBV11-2	CASSPQRDVEQYF	TGTGCCAGCAGCCCCCAGCGGGACGTCGAGCAGTACTTC
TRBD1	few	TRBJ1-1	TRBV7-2	CASSFGTGEFEAFF	TGTGCCAGCAGCTTCGGGACAGGGGAGTTTGAAGCTTTCTTT
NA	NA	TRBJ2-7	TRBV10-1	CASNNSGAHYEQYF	TGCGCCAGCAACAACTCAGGGGCCCACTACGAGCAGTACTTC
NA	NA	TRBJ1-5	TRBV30	CAWSTGLYSNQPQHF	TGTGCCTGGAGTACTGGCCTCTACAGCAATCAGCCCCAGCATTTT
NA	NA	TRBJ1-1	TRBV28	CASSLRNRNTEAFF	TGTGCCAGCAGTTTGAGGAACCGGAACACTGAAGCTTTCTTT
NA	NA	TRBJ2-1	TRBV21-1	CASSTGLAGDEQFF	TGTGCCAGCAGCACCGGACTAGCGGGCGATGAGCAGTTCTTC
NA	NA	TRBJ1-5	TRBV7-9	CASSLFMGASNQPQHF	TGTGCCAGCAGCTTATTCATGGGGGCGAGCAATCAGCCCCAGCATTTT
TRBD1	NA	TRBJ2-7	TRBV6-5	CASRDSYEQYF	TGTGCCAGCCGGGACAGCTACGAGCAGTACTTC
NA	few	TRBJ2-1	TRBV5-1	CASSWQSSTGYNEQFF	TGCGCCAGCAGCTGGCAATCAAGCACCGGTTACAATGAGCAGTTCTTC
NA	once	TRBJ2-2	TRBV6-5	CASSYSFRGELFF	TGTGCCAGCAGTTACTCGTTCCGCGGGGAGCTGTTTTTT
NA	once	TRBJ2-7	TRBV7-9	CASSLSHQVGGEQYF	TGTGCCAGCAGCCTCAGTCATCAGGTCGGAGGCGAGCAGTACTTC
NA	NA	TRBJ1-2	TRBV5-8	CASSLLTGNYGYTF	TGTGCCAGCAGCTTGTTAACAGGGAACTATGGCTACACCTTC
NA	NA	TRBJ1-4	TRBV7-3	CASSLQNAGPKWAF	TGTGCCAGCAGCCTCCAGAACGCCGGTCCTAAATGGGCATTT